Sequencing of this TCR beta chain was carried out in a study of blood T cell repertoires in COVID-19. Whole-study context: COVID-19 samples collected from the United States, Italy and Spain covered acute and convalescent phases. Sources were T cells, B-cell-depleted T cells, or PBMCs; the material itself was cDNA or gDNA.

Original processing notes: From reference gene primer amplification, estimates of nucleated cell counts were derived. Measured with immunoSEQ multiplex PCR; TCRdb has only the in-frame clones, and not every one. V, J and clone size were drawn from that table, and D and trimming were deduced from the DNA. The top ten hold about a tenth of the sample, which has 150,000 to 200,000 clones, 75% to 90% seen once. V lost 3 bases to trimming and J lost 5 bases; unmatched junction nucleotides: 8. The germline CDR1 and CDR2 sequences are LNHNV and YYDKDF (reference sequence). CDR3 size: 18 residues. Sequenced input: peripheral blood. The source of this sequence is a human donor in a cohort sampled during active COVID-19. The chain couples TRBV15 to TRBJ2-2, with 14 bases lining up with TRBD2. DNA for the CDR3: TGTGCCACCAGCAGGGGGACTAGCGGGGGCCCTATGACCGGGGAGCTGTTTTTT. This codes for CATSRGTSGGPMTGELFF.